These 19 T cell receptor beta chains were sequenced from one sample in a study of blood T cell repertoires in COVID-19. Clones were read by immunoSEQ multiplex PCR, and TCRdb kept only the in-frame ones, dropping some. The sample lists 120,000 or so clones, 85% to 90% occurring once. The specimen was peripheral blood. Receptors originate from a man between 70 and 80 years old with active or convalescent COVID-19.

CDR3 region: CASGTSQDTYGYTF. For the CDR3, the DNA is TGTGCTAGTGGTACATCACAGGACACCTATGGCTACACCTTC. V gene TRBV12-5 combines with J gene TRBJ1-2; D may be TRBD1 (5 bases). Trimming removed 5 bases at V and 4 bases at J, with 14 bases between. This CDR3 spans 14 amino acids. Germline lookup yields CDR1 LGHNT and CDR2 FRNRAP. Based on the CDR3 plus reference TRBV12-5 and TRBJ1-2, the full variable domain is DARVTQTPRHKVTEMGQEVTMRCQPILGHNTVFWYRQTMMQGLELLAYFRNRAPLDDSGMPKDRFSAEMPDATLATLKIQPSEPRDSAVYFCASGTSQDTYGYTFGSGTRLTVV.

CDR3 loop: CASSEDRGFEQYF. Written as DNA, the CDR3 is TGTGCCAGCAGCGAGGACAGGGGATTCGAGCAGTACTTC. The chain is built from TRBV11-1 and TRBJ2-7; 9 positions agree with TRBD1. The V gene end was trimmed by 5 bases and the J gene end by 6 bases; junction bases not matched to a gene: 5. From germline, CDR1 is SGHAT and CDR2 FQDESV (reference sequence). The CDR3 extends over 13 amino acids.

CDR3 DNA: TGTGCCAGCAGTGAAGGACAGGGAAATTATGGCTACACCTTC. Translating it yields CASSEGQGNYGYTF. This chain joins TRBV28 and TRBJ1-2; 8 bases match TRBD1. The CDR3 is made up of 14 amino acids. Unmatched junction bases numbered 7, after V lost 5 bases and J lost 5 bases. Germline CDR1 MDHEN, CDR2 SYDVKM.

The chain links TRBV4-2 to TRBJ2-7; possibly TRBD2 for D (6 bases). The CDR3 length is 16 residues. Germline CDR1 is LGHNA and CDR2 is YNFKEQ. V was shortened by 0 bases and J by 0 bases, with 12 bases between the two germline ends. CDR3 bases: TGTGCCAGCAGCCAAGAGTACAGCGGGCCCTCCTACGAGCAGTACTTC. This sequence encodes CASSQEYSGPSYEQYF.

The rearrangement joins TRBV28 to TRBJ1-1; a possible D gene is TRBD1 (6 bases). Trimming cost V 3 bases and J 0 bases, with 17 bases left between them. Germline CDR1 MDHEN, CDR2 SYDVKM. This CDR3 has 17 amino acids. CDR3 in DNA: TGTGCCAGCAGTTTTGGGGGGGCGACGGCCATGAACACTGAAGCTTTCTTT. As protein: CASSFGGATAMNTEAFF.

This chain uses TRBV27 with TRBJ2-1, with TRBD2 identical over 8 bases. CDR1 is MNHEY and CDR2 is SMNVEV in the germline V gene (reference sequence). CDR3 length: 13 amino acids. Germline trimming cut 5 bases from V and 6 bases from J; bases unmatched to any gene: 3. The CDR3 is CASSQTSGNEQFF. The CDR3 DNA reads TGTGCCAGCAGTCAAACTAGCGGCAATGAGCAGTTCTTC.

This chain uses TRBV10-3 with TRBJ1-5; 7 bases line up with TRBD1. In germline, CDR1 is ENHRY, CDR2 SYGVKD. J gave up 4 bases and V 3 bases, and 3 bases lay outside the gene matches. This CDR3 region has 14 residues. The CDR3 loop reads CAISDRDSNQPQHF. DNA of the CDR3: TGTGCCATCAGTGATAGGGACAGTAATCAGCCCCAGCATTTT.

CDR3 in amino acids: CASSHARGESPLHF. The CDR3 DNA reads as TGTGCCAGCAGCCACGCTAGAGGTGAATCACCCCTCCACTTT. The chain joins TRBV3-1 (or the pseudogene TRBV3-2) to TRBJ1-6, with D hard to call. CDR3 length: 14 amino acids. CDR1 is LGHDT, CDR2 YNNKEL, per germline (reference sequence). V was shortened by 3 bases and J by 10 bases, with 13 bases between the two germline ends.

This chain joins TRBV4-2 and TRBJ1-5, with D unresolved. The ends were cut back, 9 bases at V and 5 bases at J, with 23 bases in the middle. This CDR3 has 16 residues. Germline CDR1 reads LGHNA; CDR2 reads YNFKEQ. Here the CDR3 reads CASKKGAPREDQPQHF. In DNA, the CDR3 is TGTGCCAGTAAGAAAGGAGCCCCCCGGGAGGATCAGCCCCAGCATTTT.

This chain joins TRBV5-1 and TRBJ2-1, with 9 bases lining up with TRBD2. This CDR3 is 16 amino acids long. Trimming cost V 0 bases and J 0 bases; bases outside gene matches: 1. Germline CDR1 reads SGHRS; CDR2 reads YFSETQ. In DNA form, the CDR3 reads TGCGCCAGCAGCTTGGTTAGCGGGAGCTCCTACAATGAGCAGTTCTTC. This gives the protein CASSLVSGSSYNEQFF.

The chain is built from TRBV27 and TRBJ2-6; a weak D match, TRBD1 (6 bases). Germline V lookup: CDR1 MNHEY, CDR2 SMNVEV (reference sequence). The CDR3 sequence is 16 residues long. With 5 bases removed from V and 0 bases from J, the gap between germline ends came to 11 bases. CDR3 nucleotide sequence: TGTGCCAGCAGTCCAGGGGTGGGCTCTGGGGCCAACGTCCTGACTTTC. Residues: CASSPGVGSGANVLTF. Full variable domain (outside the CDR3, taken from reference TRBV27 and TRBJ2-6): EAQVTQNPRYLITVTGKKLTVTCSQNMNHEYMSWYRQDPGLGLRQIYYSMNVEVTDKGDVPEGYKVSRKEKRNFPLILESPSPNQTSLYFCASSPGVGSGANVLTFGAGSRLTVL.

The chain couples TRBV10-3 to TRBJ2-2; D remains ambiguous. Germline V gene lookup returns CDR1 ENHRY and CDR2 SYGVKD. Between the trimmed V and J ends, which lost 0 bases and 5 bases, there was a span of 13 bases. This CDR3 contains 16 residues. In nucleotides, the CDR3 is TGTGCCATCAGTGAGTCGGGCAGAGAGTTGACCGGGGAGCTGTTTTTT. It specifies CAISESGRELTGELFF.

The chain is built from TRBV28 and TRBJ2-1; 8 bases are shared with TRBD1. Germline loops: CDR1 MDHEN, CDR2 SYDVKM. This CDR3 comprises 15 residues. V was clipped by 4 bases and J by 4 bases; unmatched bases: 6. CDR3 sequence reads: CASSSTGEAYNEQFF. The DNA of the CDR3 is TGTGCCAGCAGTTCGACAGGGGAGGCTTACAATGAGCAGTTCTTC.

The V gene is TRBV5-1, the J gene TRBJ1-1; D ambiguous. The CDR3 consists of 14 residues. The V and J ends lost 4 bases and 0 bases respectively, with 10 bases between them. Germline CDR1 and CDR2: SGHRS and YFSETQ. The CDR3 DNA is TGCGCCAGCAGCGTAGGAGGAATGAACACTGAAGCTTTCTTT. Amino acids: CASSVGGMNTEAFF.

CDR3 bases: TGCAGCGTTGAGAGAGCAGGGAACGTATACGAGCAGTACTTC. Protein product: CSVERAGNVYEQYF. This chain connects TRBV29-1 to TRBJ2-7, with a weak D call TRBD1 (5 bases). The CDR3 has 14 amino acids. V dropped 3 bases and J dropped 4 bases, with 16 bases sitting between them. CDR1 is SQVTM and CDR2 is ANQGSEA in the germline V gene.

The chain recombines TRBV30 with TRBJ2-1; TRBD2 aligns across 10 bases. The CDR3 contains 14 residues. Per germline, CDR1 GTSNPN and CDR2 SVGIG (reference sequence). The ends lost 5 bases at V and 4 bases at J; junction bases unmatched: 5. The CDR3 coding sequence is TGTGCCTGGGACTCAGCGGGAGGGTACAATGAGCAGTTCTTC. Translating it yields CAWDSAGGYNEQFF.

This chain links TRBV7-9 with TRBJ2-1, with TRBD2 identical over 7 bases. CDR1 and CDR2 from the germline V gene are SEHNR and FQNEAQ (reference sequence). CDR3 length: 14 amino acids. The V and J ends lost 4 bases and 5 bases, in that order; junction bases with no gene match: 5. CDR3 loop: CASSSREGNNEQFF. The CDR3 coding sequence is TGTGCCAGCAGCTCAAGGGAGGGGAACAATGAGCAGTTCTTC.

The table lists this clone with a few counts. The rearrangement links TRBV28 to TRBJ1-2; TRBD1 is a possible D gene (6 bases). The V and J ends lost 7 bases and 5 bases respectively, with 8 bases between them. This CDR3 has 11 amino acids. The germline CDR1 and CDR2 sequences are MDHEN and SYDVKM. CDR3 sequence reads: CASTGQYGYTF. The CDR3 nucleotides read TGTGCCAGCACTGGACAGTATGGCTACACCTTC.

This chain links TRBV27 with TRBJ2-6; TRBD2 is a possible D gene (6 bases). Germline V gene data show CDR1 as MNHEY and CDR2 as SMNVEV (reference sequence). The CDR3 runs to 15 residues. The V gene lost 3 bases and the J gene lost 4 bases, with 10 bases spanning the gap. For the CDR3, the DNA is TGTGCCAGCAGTTTTCGGGGGTACGGGGCCAACGTCCTGACTTTC. This codes for CASSFRGYGANVLTF.